The TCR beta chain under discussion was sequenced for a study of blood T cell repertoires in COVID-19. Under the authors' procedure: Using reference gene primer amplification, nucleated cell counts were estimated. Here immunoSEQ multiplex PCR was the method, and the copy in TCRdb shows in-frame clones only, minus some. The DNA was the basis for D and trimming; V, J and clone size are from that table. This sample has a few hundred thousand clones; 84% occur once, and the top ten carry about 9%. CDR1 is SGHDN and CDR2 is FVKESK in the germline V gene. CDR3 length: 14 residues. With V trimmed by 4 bases and J by 7 bases, 5 bases remained unmatched.

The sample consisted of peripheral blood. The chain combines TRBV14 with TRBJ1-1, with 11 bases that match TRBD1. This clonotype was obtained from a man aged 50 to 60 with active or convalescent COVID-19. CDR3 protein: CASSLRDRGGEAFF. CDR3 sequence (DNA): TGTGCCAGCAGCCTCCGGGACAGGGGGGGTGAAGCTTTCTTT.